Below, one T cell receptor (beta chain) is given with its context. Its cognate antigen is unknown. The CDR3 contains 13 residues. These data belong to a study of cytomegalovirus exposure and HLA in healthy donors. Study-wide results and limits: Overall, about 160 TCR beta chains were annotated as cytomegalovirus-associated.

Amplification used 60 Vbeta primers and 13 Jbeta primers. Clones were sequenced by immunoSEQ multiplex PCR, and TCRdb holds only the in-frame ones, with some missing. Of fewer than 130,000 clones listed, roughly 70% are singletons. Healthy people donating bone marrow made up the donors. The chain couples TRBV21-1 to TRBJ2-4; the D call of TRBD1 is as the table states it, not checked on the DNA. TRBV21-1 corresponds to a pseudogene. The specimen was PBMCs. The TCR was taken from a man aged 40-49 years in good health and CMV-seropositive. The CDR3, as DNA: TGTGCCAGCCATCCAATAGCCAAAAACATTCAGTACTTC. It codes for CASHPIAKNIQYF.